Described below is a single T cell receptor (beta chain) sequence and its context. Germline V CDR1 and CDR2: SGHAT, FQNNGV. Trimming at V came to 5 bases and at J to 4 bases, leaving 9 bases not matched to a gene. The CDR3 length is 17 residues. Some clones are missing from TCRdb's copy, which holds only in-frame ones; the method was immunoSEQ multiplex PCR. The table records around 49,000 clones, 82% of them present only once. The sample comes from a study of PD-L1 blockade in urothelial cancer. Study-level information: Enrolled patients had been treated previously with 0 to 3 chemotherapy regimens. Specimens of blood held a median count of 141,255 T cells.

Time point: peripheral blood 6 weeks after treatment start. Enrolled patients showed locally advanced or metastatic urothelial carcinoma. This specimen was PBMCs, taken around atezolizumab (anti-PD-L1) treatment. The gene calls are TRBV11-2 and TRBJ1-3; TRBD1 aligns across 12 bases. The receptor comes from a man aged 60-69 years with urothelial cancer. The CDR3 bases are TGTGCCAGCAGCCGTGTCCCGGGACAGGGGGCCGGAAACACCATATATTTT. Residues: CASSRVPGQGAGNTIYF. Complete variable domain (other parts from reference TRBV11-2 and TRBJ1-3): EAGVAQSPRYKIIEKRQSVAFWCNPISGHATLYWYQQILGQGPKLLIQFQNNGVVDDSQLPKDRFSAERLKGVDSTLKIQPAKLEDSAVYLCASSRVPGQGAGNTIYFGEGSWLTVV.